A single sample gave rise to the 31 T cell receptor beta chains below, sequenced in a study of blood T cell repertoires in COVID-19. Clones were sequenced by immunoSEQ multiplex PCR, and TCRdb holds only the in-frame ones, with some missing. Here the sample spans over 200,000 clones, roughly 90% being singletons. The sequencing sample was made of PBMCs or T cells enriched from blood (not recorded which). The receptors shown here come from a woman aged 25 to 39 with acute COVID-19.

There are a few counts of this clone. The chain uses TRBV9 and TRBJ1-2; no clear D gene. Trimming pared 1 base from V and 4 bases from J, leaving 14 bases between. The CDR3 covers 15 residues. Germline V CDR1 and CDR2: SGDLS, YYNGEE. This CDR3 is CASSVFEGDPYGYTF. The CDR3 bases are TGTGCCAGCAGCGTATTTGAGGGCGACCCCTATGGCTACACCTTC. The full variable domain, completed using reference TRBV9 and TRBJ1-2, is DSGVTQTPKHLITATGQRVTLRCSPRSGDLSVYWYQQSLDQGLQFLIQYYNGEERAKGNILERFSAQQFPDLHSELNLSSLELGDSALYFCASSVFEGDPYGYTFGSGTRLTVV.

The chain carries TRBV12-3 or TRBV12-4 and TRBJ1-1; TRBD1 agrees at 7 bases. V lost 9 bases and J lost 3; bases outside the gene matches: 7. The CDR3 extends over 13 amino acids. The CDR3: CASKTGWDTEAFF. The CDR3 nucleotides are TGTGCCAGTAAGACAGGGTGGGACACTGAAGCTTTCTTT.

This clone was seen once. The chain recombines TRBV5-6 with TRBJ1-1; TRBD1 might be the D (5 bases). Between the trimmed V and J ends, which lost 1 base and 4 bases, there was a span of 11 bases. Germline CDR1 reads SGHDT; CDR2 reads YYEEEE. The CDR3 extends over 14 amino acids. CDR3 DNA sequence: TGTGCCAGCAGCTTGAGCGGGGCGGGCACTGAAGCTTTCTTT. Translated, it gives CASSLSGAGTEAFF.

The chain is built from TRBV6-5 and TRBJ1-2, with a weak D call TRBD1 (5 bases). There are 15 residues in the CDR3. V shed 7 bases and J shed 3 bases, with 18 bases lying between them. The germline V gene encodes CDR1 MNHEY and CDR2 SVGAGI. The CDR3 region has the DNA TGTGCCAGCACCGAAGTAGTCTGGGGGGACTATGGCTACACCTTC. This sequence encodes CASTEVVWGDYGYTF.

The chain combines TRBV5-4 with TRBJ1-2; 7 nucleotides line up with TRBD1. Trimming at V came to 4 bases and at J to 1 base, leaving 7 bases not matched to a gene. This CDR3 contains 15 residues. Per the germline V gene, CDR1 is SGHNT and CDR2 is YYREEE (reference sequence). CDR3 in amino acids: CASSTRQGLNYGYTF. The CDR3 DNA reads TGTGCCAGCAGCACTAGACAGGGACTTAACTATGGCTACACCTTC.

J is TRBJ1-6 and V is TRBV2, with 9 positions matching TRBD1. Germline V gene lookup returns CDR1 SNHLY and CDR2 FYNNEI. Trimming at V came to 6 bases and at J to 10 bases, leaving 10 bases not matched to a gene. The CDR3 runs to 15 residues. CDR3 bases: TGTGCCAGCAGGGAGACCGGGGACAGGGACTCACCCCTCCACTTT. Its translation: CASRETGDRDSPLHF. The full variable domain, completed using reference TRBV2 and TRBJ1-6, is EPEVTQTPSHQVTQMGQEVILRCVPISNHLYFYWYRQILGQKVEFLVSFYNNEISEKSEIFDDQFSVERPDGSNFTLKIRSTKLEDSAMYFCASRETGDRDSPLHFGNGTRLTVT.

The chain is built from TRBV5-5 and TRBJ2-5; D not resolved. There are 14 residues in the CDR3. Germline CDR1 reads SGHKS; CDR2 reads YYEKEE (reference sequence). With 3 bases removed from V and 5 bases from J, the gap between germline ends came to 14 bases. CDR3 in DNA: TGTGCCAGCAGCTCCCGTGAGGCACGGGAGACCCAGTACTTC. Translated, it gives CASSSREARETQYF.

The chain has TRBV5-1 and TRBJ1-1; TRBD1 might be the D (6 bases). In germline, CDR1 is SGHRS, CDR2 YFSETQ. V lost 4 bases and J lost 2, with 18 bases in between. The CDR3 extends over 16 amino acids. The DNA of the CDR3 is TGCGCCAGCAGCATACGGGGGGGCGCCGTCAACACTGAAGCTTTCTTT. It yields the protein CASSIRGGAVNTEAFF.

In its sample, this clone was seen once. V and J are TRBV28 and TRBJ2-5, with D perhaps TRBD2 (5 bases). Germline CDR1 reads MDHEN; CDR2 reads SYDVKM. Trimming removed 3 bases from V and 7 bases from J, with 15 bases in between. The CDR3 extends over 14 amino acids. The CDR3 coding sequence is TGTGCCAGCAGTTTGGGGAGCCGAATGGGGACCCAGTACTTC. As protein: CASSLGSRMGTQYF.

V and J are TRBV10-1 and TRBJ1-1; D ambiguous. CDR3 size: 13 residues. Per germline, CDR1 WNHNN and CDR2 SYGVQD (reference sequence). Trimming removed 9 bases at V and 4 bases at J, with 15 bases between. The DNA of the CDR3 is TGCGCCAGAGAACACCCTGGTGGCACTGAAGCTTTCTTT. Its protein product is CAREHPGGTEAFF.

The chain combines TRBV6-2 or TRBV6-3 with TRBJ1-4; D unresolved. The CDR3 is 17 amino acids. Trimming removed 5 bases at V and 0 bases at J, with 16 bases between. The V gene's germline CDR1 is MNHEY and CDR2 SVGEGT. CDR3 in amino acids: CASSPRTQVPTNEKLFF. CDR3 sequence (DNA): TGTGCCAGCAGTCCCCGGACTCAGGTCCCAACTAATGAAAAACTGTTTTTT.

CDR3 coding DNA: TGTGCCAGCAGGGGACAGGGGCCAGGACCCCTCCACTTT. Translated: CASRGQGPGPLHF. This sequence joins TRBV2 and TRBJ1-6; TRBD1 agrees at 10 bases. Trimming at V came to 6 bases and at J to 12 bases, leaving 5 bases not matched to a gene. The CDR3 has 13 residues. Germline CDR1 is SNHLY and CDR2 is FYNNEI.

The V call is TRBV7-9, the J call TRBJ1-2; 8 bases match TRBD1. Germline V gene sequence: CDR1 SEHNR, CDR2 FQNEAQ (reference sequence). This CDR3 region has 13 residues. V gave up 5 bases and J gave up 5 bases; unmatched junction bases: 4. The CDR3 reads CASSLDRVYGYTF. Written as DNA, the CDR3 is TGTGCCAGCAGCCTGGACAGGGTATATGGCTACACCTTC.

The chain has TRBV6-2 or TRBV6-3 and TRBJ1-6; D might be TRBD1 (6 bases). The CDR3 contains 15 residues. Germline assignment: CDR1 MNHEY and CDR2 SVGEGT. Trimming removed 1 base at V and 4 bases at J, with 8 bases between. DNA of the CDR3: TGTGCCAGCAGTTACTTCGGACAGTATAATTCACCCCTCCACTTT. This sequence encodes CASSYFGQYNSPLHF.

CDR3 sequence (DNA): TGCAGTGCTAGTGAGGGGGGGGCTTATGGCTACACCTTC. Translated: CSASEGGAYGYTF. This chain connects TRBV20-1 to TRBJ1-2; perhaps TRBD1 as D (6 bases). V lost 3 bases to trimming and J lost 5 bases, with 13 bases between them. This CDR3 is built from 13 residues. CDR1 DFQATT and CDR2 SNEGSKA come from the germline V gene (reference sequence).

CDR3 coding DNA: TGTGCCATCAGGCCCCTAGCGGGGGGTGTTTCCGGGGAGCTGTTTTTT. Residues: CAIRPLAGGVSGELFF. The chain uses TRBV10-3 and TRBJ2-2; the match to TRBD2 covers 11 bases. J gave up 6 bases and V 6 bases, and 9 bases lay outside the gene matches. Germline CDR1 is ENHRY and CDR2 is SYGVKD. The CDR3 runs 16 residues.

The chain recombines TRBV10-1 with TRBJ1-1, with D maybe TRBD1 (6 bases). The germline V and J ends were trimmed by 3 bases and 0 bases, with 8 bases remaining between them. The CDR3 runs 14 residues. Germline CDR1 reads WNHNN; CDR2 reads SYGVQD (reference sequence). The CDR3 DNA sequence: TGCGCCAGCAGTGACCGACAGGTGAACACTGAAGCTTTCTTT. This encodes CASSDRQVNTEAFF.

The CDR3 coding sequence is TGTGCCAGCTCACCAAAGGACAGGGACAATTCACCCCTCCACTTT. This sequence encodes CASSPKDRDNSPLHF. The chain is built from TRBV18 and TRBJ1-6, with TRBD1 matching 8 bases. CDR1 and CDR2 (germline): KGHSH, LQKENI. The junction had 4 bases not matched to a gene; V was cut back by 2 bases and J by 7 bases. The CDR3 totals 15 residues.

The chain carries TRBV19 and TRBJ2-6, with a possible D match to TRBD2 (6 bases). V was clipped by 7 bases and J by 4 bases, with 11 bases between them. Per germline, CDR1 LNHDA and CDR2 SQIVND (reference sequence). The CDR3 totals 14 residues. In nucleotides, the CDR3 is TGTGCCAGTACTTACGGAGGGGGGGCCAACGTCCTGACTTTC. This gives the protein CASTYGGGANVLTF.

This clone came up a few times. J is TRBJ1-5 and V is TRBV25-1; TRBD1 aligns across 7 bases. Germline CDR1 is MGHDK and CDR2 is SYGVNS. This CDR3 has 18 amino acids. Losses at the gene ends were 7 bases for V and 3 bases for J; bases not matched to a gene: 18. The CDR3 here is CASTSWGLGGFNNQPQHF. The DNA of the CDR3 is TGTGCCAGCACCTCCTGGGGGCTAGGGGGCTTTAACAATCAGCCCCAGCATTTT.

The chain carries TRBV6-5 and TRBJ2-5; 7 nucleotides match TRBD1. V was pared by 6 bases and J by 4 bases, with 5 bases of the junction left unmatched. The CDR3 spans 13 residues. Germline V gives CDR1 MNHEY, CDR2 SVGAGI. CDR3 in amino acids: CASRSQGRETQYF. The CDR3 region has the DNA TGTGCCAGCAGATCACAGGGGAGAGAGACCCAGTACTTC.

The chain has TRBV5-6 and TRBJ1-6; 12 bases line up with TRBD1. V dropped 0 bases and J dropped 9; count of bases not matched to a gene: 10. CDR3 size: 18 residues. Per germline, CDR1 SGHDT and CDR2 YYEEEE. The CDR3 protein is CASSLGFWGQGAGSPLHF. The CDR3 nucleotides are TGTGCCAGCAGCTTGGGATTTTGGGGACAGGGGGCAGGTTCACCCCTCCACTTT.

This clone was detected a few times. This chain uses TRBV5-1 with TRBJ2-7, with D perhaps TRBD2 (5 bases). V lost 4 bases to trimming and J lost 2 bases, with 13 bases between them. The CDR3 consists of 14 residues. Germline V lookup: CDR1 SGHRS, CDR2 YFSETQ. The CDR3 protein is CASSTGLVPYEQYF. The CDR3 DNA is TGCGCCAGCAGCACCGGACTGGTCCCCTACGAGCAGTACTTC.

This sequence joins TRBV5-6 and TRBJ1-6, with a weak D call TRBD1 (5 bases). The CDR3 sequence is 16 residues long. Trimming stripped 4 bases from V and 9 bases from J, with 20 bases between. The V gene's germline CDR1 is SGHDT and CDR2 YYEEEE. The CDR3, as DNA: TGTGCCAGCAGCCCCGGAGGGTTAGTGGGGCGTTCACCCCTCCACTTT. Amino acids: CASSPGGLVGRSPLHF.

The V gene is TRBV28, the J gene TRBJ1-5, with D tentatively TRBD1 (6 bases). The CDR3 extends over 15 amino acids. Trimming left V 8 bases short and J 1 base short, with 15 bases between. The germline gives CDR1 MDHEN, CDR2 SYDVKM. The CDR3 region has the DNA TGTGCCAGCCTCGGGGGGCTTTCGAGCAATCAGCCCCAGCATTTT. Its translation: CASLGGLSSNQPQHF.

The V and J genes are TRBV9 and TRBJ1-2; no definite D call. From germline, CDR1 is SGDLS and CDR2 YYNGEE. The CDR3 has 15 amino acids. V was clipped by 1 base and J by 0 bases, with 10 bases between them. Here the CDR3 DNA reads TGTGCCAGCAGCGTAACCGGAGGAGCTAACTATGGCTACACCTTC. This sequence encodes CASSVTGGANYGYTF.

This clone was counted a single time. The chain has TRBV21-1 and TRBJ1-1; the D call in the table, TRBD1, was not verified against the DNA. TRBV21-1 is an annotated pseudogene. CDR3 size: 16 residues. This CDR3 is CASSITGVEWDTEAFF. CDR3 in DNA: TGTGCCAGCAGCATTACAGGGGTTGAGTGGGACACTGAAGCTTTCTTT.

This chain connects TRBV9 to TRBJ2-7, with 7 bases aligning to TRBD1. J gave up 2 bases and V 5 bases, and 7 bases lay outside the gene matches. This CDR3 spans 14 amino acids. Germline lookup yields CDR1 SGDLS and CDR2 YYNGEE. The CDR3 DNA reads TGTGCCAGCAGTCGTAGACAGGGAACCTACGAGCAGTACTTC. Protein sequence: CASSRRQGTYEQYF.

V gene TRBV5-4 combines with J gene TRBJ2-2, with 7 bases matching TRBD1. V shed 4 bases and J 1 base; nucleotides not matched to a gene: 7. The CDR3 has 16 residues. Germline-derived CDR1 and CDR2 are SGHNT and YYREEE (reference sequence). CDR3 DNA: TGTGCCAGCAGCCAAGGGGGCGCAGGGAACACCGGGGAGCTGTTTTTT. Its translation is CASSQGGAGNTGELFF.

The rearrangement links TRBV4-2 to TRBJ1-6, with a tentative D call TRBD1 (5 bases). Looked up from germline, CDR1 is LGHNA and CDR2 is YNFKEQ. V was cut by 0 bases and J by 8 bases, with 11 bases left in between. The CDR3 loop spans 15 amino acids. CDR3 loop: CASSQDGGVDSPLHF. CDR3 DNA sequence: TGTGCCAGCAGCCAAGACGGGGGGGTTGATTCACCCCTCCACTTT.

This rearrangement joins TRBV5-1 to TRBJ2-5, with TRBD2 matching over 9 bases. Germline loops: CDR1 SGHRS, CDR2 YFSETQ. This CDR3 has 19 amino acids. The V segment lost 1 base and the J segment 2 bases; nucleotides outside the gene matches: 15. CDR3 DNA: TGCGCCAGCAGCTTGACCCCTATCCTAGCGGGGAAACTGCAAGAGACCCAGTACTTC. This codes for CASSLTPILAGKLQETQYF.